Reported below is one T cell receptor (beta chain). The sample is drawn from a study of blood T cell repertoires in COVID-19. Here immunoSEQ multiplex PCR was the method, and the copy in TCRdb shows in-frame clones only, minus some. The sample lists 200,000 to 250,000 clones; more than 80% were seen once. The CDR3 covers 14 residues. V was clipped by 2 bases and J by 4 bases, with 11 bases between them. CDR1 is SNHLY, CDR2 FYNNEI, per germline. This TCR was sampled from a woman aged 25 to 39 with COVID-19, enrolled during active disease. Sequenced: peripheral blood. The gene calls are TRBV2 and TRBJ1-2, with TRBD1 as a possible D gene (6 bases). This chain's CDR3 is CASSEQGRLYGYTF. In nucleotides, the CDR3 is TGTGCCAGCAGTGAACAGGGGCGGCTCTATGGCTACACCTTC.